A single sample is the source of the 27 T cell receptor beta chains below, sequenced in a study of metastatic and nonmetastatic thyroid tumors. TCRdb recomputed clones from the PCR reads via MiXCR. Of 72,000 or so clones listed, 15% to 20% are singletons. There were no patients who had received any treatment before thyroid surgery. The material sequenced was blood. The receptors were sampled from a female donor with papillary thyroid cancer or a benign thyroid nodule (not recorded which). Some clones in this sample may be carry-over from other donors' samples.

This chain connects TRBV12-3 or TRBV12-4 to TRBJ1-5; 7 nucleotides match TRBD1. The CDR3 loop spans 14 amino acids. J was trimmed by 2 bases and V by 5 bases; bases with no gene match: 3. The CDR3 protein is CASSPRGGNQPQHF. CDR3 nucleotides: TGTGCCAGCAGTCCCAGGGGGGGCAATCAGCCCCAGCATTTT.

This clone was found many times. This chain links TRBV7-9 with TRBJ2-5; D remains unclear. There are 15 residues in the CDR3. V was clipped by 0 bases and J by 1 base, with 9 bases between them. Germline assignment: CDR1 SEHNR and CDR2 FQNEAQ (reference sequence). The CDR3 loop reads CASSLAGSGQETQYF. The CDR3 nucleotides read TGTGCCAGCAGCTTAGCCGGGTCAGGCCAAGAGACCCAGTACTTC. Full variable domain (remainder filled in from reference TRBV7-9 and TRBJ2-5): DTGVSQNPRHKITKRGQNVTFRCDPISEHNRLYWYRQTLGQGPEFLTYFQNEAQLEKSRLLSDRFSAERPKGSFSTLEIQRTEQGDSAMYLCASSLAGSGQETQYFGPGTRLLVL.

Many counts were recorded for this clone. This chain links TRBV2 with TRBJ1-1; D is ambiguous. The CDR3 is 13 residues long. With 2 bases removed from V and 6 bases from J, the gap between germline ends came to 10 bases. Germline V lookup: CDR1 SNHLY, CDR2 FYNNEI. CDR3 bases: TGTGCCAGCAGTGAACACTGGGAAGCTGAAGCTTTCTTT. It yields the protein CASSEHWEAEAFF.

This clone was found many times. The gene calls are TRBV28 and TRBJ1-1; D remains ambiguous. CDR1 MDHEN and CDR2 SYDVKM come from the germline V gene. V was clipped by 8 bases and J by 0 bases, with 7 bases between them. The CDR3 runs 12 residues. The CDR3 loop is CASRYMNTEAFF. The DNA for the CDR3 is TGTGCCAGCCGATACATGAACACTGAAGCTTTCTTT.

There are many counts of this clone. J is TRBJ2-5 and V is TRBV6-1, with D hard to call. The CDR3 is 14 residues long. The V end lost 5 bases, the J end lost 2 bases, and 12 bases lay between the germline ends. Per germline, CDR1 MNHNS and CDR2 SASEGT. The CDR3 coding sequence is TGTGCCAGCAGTTATGGTCCAATTCAAGAGACCCAGTACTTC. Its translation: CASSYGPIQETQYF.

This clone was counted at least ten times. V gene TRBV10-2 combines with J gene TRBJ1-2; D ambiguous. With 4 bases removed from V and 5 bases from J, the gap between germline ends came to 8 bases. In germline, CDR1 is WSHSY, CDR2 SAAADI. The CDR3 covers 12 residues. CDR3 loop: CASSGVGYGYTF. In DNA, the CDR3 is TGCGCCAGCAGTGGGGTAGGGTATGGCTACACCTTC.

The table lists this clone with many counts. The chain uses TRBV2 and TRBJ1-2, with D hard to call. Between the trimmed V and J ends, which lost 4 bases and 3 bases, there was a span of 12 bases. This CDR3 spans 14 amino acids. The germline V gene encodes CDR1 SNHLY and CDR2 FYNNEI. CDR3: CASSAVGGHYGYTF. The CDR3 coding sequence is TGTGCCAGCAGTGCCGTCGGAGGCCACTATGGCTACACCTTC.

This chain links TRBV30 with TRBJ1-1, with D tentatively TRBD1 (5 bases). The CDR3 length is 12 residues. Germline V gene data show CDR1 as GTSNPN and CDR2 as SVGIG (reference sequence). V was trimmed by 4 bases and J by 4 bases, leaving 10 bases between them. CDR3 loop: CAWTGHLTEAFF. The CDR3 DNA reads TGTGCCTGGACAGGACATCTCACTGAAGCTTTCTTT.

This clone was counted ten times or more. The DNA of the CDR3 is TGTGCCAGCAGCCAAGATCAGGAGCTCTACAATGAGCAGTTCTTC. Protein: CASSQDQELYNEQFF. The V and J genes are TRBV3-1 and TRBJ2-1; D remains unclear. Germline values: CDR1 LGHDT, CDR2 YNNKEL (reference sequence). The CDR3 is 15 amino acids. The ends were cut back, 0 bases at V and 3 bases at J, with 9 bases in the middle.

This clone was detected many times. One end of the junction does not line up with germline, which may come from a read error. This chain links TRBV28 with TRBJ1-1, with D unclear. CDR3 size: 13 residues. Germline CDR1 is MDHEN and CDR2 is SYDVKM. The CDR3 region has the DNA TGTGCCAGCAGTTTGGGAGGGAACATTGAAGCTTTCTTT. Its translation: CASSLGGNIEAFF.

This clone was detected ten times or more. The chain recombines TRBV7-2 with TRBJ2-1; 10 bases are shared with TRBD2. V trimming: 8 bases; J trimming: 12 bases; junction bases outside the gene matches: 10. CDR3 size: 13 residues. Per germline, CDR1 SGHTA and CDR2 FQGNSA. The CDR3 region is CASVLAGELGQFF. The CDR3 DNA reads as TGTGCCAGCGTTCTAGCGGGAGAGTTGGGGCAGTTCTTC. Looking up the rest from reference TRBV7-2 and TRBJ2-1 gives the full variable domain: GAGVSQSPSNKVTEKGKDVELRCDPISGHTALYWYRQSLGQGLEFLIYFQGNSAPDKSGLPSDRFSAERTGGSVSTLTIQRTQQEDSAVYLCASVLAGELGQFFGPGTRLTVL.

This clone was seen many times. The chain employs TRBV6-4 and TRBJ1-1, with a tentative D call TRBD1 (5 bases). Trimming left V 3 bases short and J 3 bases short, with 8 bases between. The V gene's germline CDR1 is MRHNA and CDR2 SNTAGT. The CDR3 totals 13 residues. The CDR3 spells CASSEGRDTEAFF. The CDR3 region has the DNA TGTGCCAGCAGTGAGGGCAGGGACACTGAAGCTTTCTTT.

In this sample, this clone turned up many times. This sequence joins TRBV30 and TRBJ2-5; D gene ambiguous. The CDR3 totals 12 residues. Between the trimmed V and J ends, which lost 5 bases and 5 bases, there was a span of 12 bases. CDR1 is GTSNPN and CDR2 is SVGIG in the germline V gene (reference sequence). The CDR3 is CAWATRRETQYF. The CDR3 coding sequence is TGTGCCTGGGCCACCCGGCGGGAGACCCAGTACTTC.

The gene calls are TRBV20-1 and TRBJ2-7; 7 positions agree with TRBD1. The germline V gene encodes CDR1 DFQATT and CDR2 SNEGSKA (reference sequence). V shed 7 bases and J 6 bases; nucleotides not matched to a gene: 12. The CDR3 consists of 13 residues. The CDR3 coding sequence is TGCAGTGTTGCCAAGGGAAACAGGGGCGAGCAGTACTTC. Its protein product is CSVAKGNRGEQYF.

The sample holds many counts of this clone. The chain uses TRBV4-2 and TRBJ2-1, with 15 bases that match TRBD2. CDR1 and CDR2 from the germline V gene are LGHNA and YNFKEQ. The CDR3 runs to 19 residues. Trimming removed 4 bases from V and 0 bases from J; junction bases left unmatched: 7. The CDR3 region is CASSPPGTSGRNSYNEQFF. The CDR3 DNA reads TGTGCCAGCAGCCCCCCCGGGACTAGCGGGAGGAACTCCTACAATGAGCAGTTCTTC.

This clone has a count of ten or more. The chain recombines TRBV6-5 with TRBJ2-1, with D possibly matching TRBD1 (5 bases). V was pared by 3 bases and J by 5 bases, with 11 bases between. CDR1 is MNHEY, CDR2 SVGAGI, per germline. This CDR3 has 14 residues. This chain's CDR3 is CASSYGAGNNEQFF. The CDR3 DNA follows: TGTGCCAGCAGTTATGGGGCAGGGAACAATGAGCAGTTCTTC.

At least ten counts were recorded for this clone. The chain carries TRBV9 and TRBJ1-4; D is possibly TRBD1 (6 bases). Germline loops: CDR1 SGDLS, CDR2 YYNGEE. V was clipped by 7 bases and J by 4 bases, with 17 bases between them. This CDR3 is built from 15 residues. The CDR3 DNA reads as TGTGCCAGCGCAACGAAGGGGGGTCGTAATGAAAAACTGTTTTTT. Protein: CASATKGGRNEKLFF.

This clone was counted at least ten times. The J gene is TRBJ2-7, the V gene TRBV3-1; 7 bases line up with TRBD1. CDR3 size: 18 residues. J was trimmed by 4 bases and V by 0 bases; bases with no gene match: 15. Germline V gives CDR1 LGHDT, CDR2 YNNKEL (reference sequence). The CDR3 spells CASSQDWSITGQIYEQYF. The CDR3 DNA is TGTGCCAGCAGCCAAGATTGGTCCATAACGGGACAGATTTACGAGCAGTACTTC.

This clone was detected many times. The CDR3 is CASSQTNPQAGSYNEQFF. The CDR3 DNA sequence: TGCGCCAGCAGCCAAACTAACCCGCAAGCGGGGTCCTACAATGAGCAGTTCTTC. The chain links TRBV4-1 to TRBJ2-1; 7 nucleotides line up with TRBD2. With 2 bases clipped from V and 1 base from J, the junction kept 11 bases outside the gene matches. Germline V lookup: CDR1 MGHRA, CDR2 YSYEKL. The CDR3 has 18 amino acids.

This clone was found many times. The gene calls are TRBV3-1 and TRBJ2-4; 9 bases match TRBD2. Germline values: CDR1 LGHDT, CDR2 YNNKEL (reference sequence). Trimming at V came to 1 base and at J to 5 bases, leaving 6 bases not matched to a gene. The CDR3 covers 16 residues. The CDR3 is CASSQGGVAGENIQYF. CDR3 nucleotide sequence: TGTGCCAGCAGCCAAGGGGGGGTAGCGGGAGAAAACATTCAGTACTTC.

Many counts were recorded for this clone. V gene TRBV9 combines with J gene TRBJ2-1; no clear D gene. With 4 bases removed from V and 0 bases from J, the gap between germline ends came to 11 bases. Germline V gene data show CDR1 as SGDLS and CDR2 as YYNGEE. The CDR3 has 15 amino acids. The CDR3, as DNA: TGTGCCAGCAGCCCCCCGGGCTCCTCCTACAATGAGCAGTTCTTC. Protein product: CASSPPGSSYNEQFF. Combining the CDR3 with reference TRBV9 and TRBJ2-1 gives the whole variable domain DSGVTQTPKHLITATGQRVTLRCSPRSGDLSVYWYQQSLDQGLQFLIQYYNGEERAKGNILERFSAQQFPDLHSELNLSSLELGDSALYFCASSPPGSSYNEQFFGPGTRLTVL.

The chain recombines TRBV11-2 with TRBJ2-1; D gene unclear. Trimming stripped 7 bases from V and 4 bases from J, with 20 bases between. Germline V CDR1 and CDR2: SGHAT, FQNNGV. The CDR3 runs to 16 residues. CDR3 sequence reads: CASTRWRENNYNEQFF. The CDR3 coding sequence is TGTGCCAGCACCCGGTGGCGTGAGAATAATTACAATGAGCAGTTCTTC.

This clone came up many times. CDR3 DNA sequence: TGCGCCAGCAAGGAGCCCATGAACACTGAAGCTTTCTTT. Translated: CASKEPMNTEAFF. The gene calls are TRBV4-1 and TRBJ1-1; D call uncertain. Trimming shortened V by 7 bases and J by 0 bases, and 9 bases separated the two germline ends. Germline CDR1 reads MGHRA; CDR2 reads YSYEKL. CDR3 size: 13 residues.

This clone was found many times. The chain is built from TRBV19 and TRBJ2-1, with 13 bases matching TRBD2. CDR1 and CDR2 from the germline V gene are LNHDA and SQIVND (reference sequence). The V gene end was trimmed by 4 bases and the J gene end by 8 bases; junction bases not matched to a gene: 8. This CDR3 is built from 16 residues. CDR3 bases: TGTGCCAGTAGTACCCGGCCACTAGCGGGAGGGTATGAGCAGTTCTTC. Amino acid sequence: CASSTRPLAGGYEQFF.

J is TRBJ2-7 and V is TRBV9; a weak D match, TRBD1 (5 bases). CDR3 size: 14 residues. With 4 bases removed from V and 7 bases from J, the gap between germline ends came to 18 bases. Germline-derived CDR1 and CDR2 are SGDLS and YYNGEE. CDR3 region: CASSPQGHSPEQYF. CDR3 DNA: TGTGCCAGCAGCCCTCAGGGTCATTCTCCTGAGCAGTACTTC.

This clone was counted many times. This sequence joins TRBV24-1 and TRBJ2-1, with 8 bases lining up with TRBD1. The J segment lost 4 bases and the V segment lost 4 bases, leaving 8 bases of the junction unmatched. The CDR3 length is 16 residues. Germline V gene lookup returns CDR1 KGHDR and CDR2 SFDVKD. CDR3 loop: CATSDQRTGKYNEQFF. CDR3 bases: TGTGCCACCAGTGACCAGAGGACAGGGAAATACAATGAGCAGTTCTTC.

This clone was found many times. The chain uses TRBV7-9 and TRBJ2-3; 13 bases line up with TRBD2. The CDR3 is 15 amino acids. Trimming cost V 6 bases and J 6 bases; bases outside gene matches: 6. CDR1 and CDR2 from the germline V gene are SEHNR and FQNEAQ (reference sequence). The CDR3 DNA follows: TGTGCCAGCAGTCGGACTAGCGGGAGAAGTGATACGCAGTATTTT. This translates into CASSRTSGRSDTQYF.